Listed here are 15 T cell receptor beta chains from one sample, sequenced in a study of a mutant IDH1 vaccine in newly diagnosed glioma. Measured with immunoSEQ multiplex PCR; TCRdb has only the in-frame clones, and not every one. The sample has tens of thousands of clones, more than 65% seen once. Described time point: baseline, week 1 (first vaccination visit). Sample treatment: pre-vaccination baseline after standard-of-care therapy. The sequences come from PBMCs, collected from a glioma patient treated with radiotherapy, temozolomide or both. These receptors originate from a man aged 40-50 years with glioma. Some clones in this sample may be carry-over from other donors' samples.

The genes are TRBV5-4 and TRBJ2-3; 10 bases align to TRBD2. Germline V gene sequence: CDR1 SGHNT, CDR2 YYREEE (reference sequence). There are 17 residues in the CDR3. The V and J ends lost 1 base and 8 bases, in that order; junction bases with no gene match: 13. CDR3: CASSLPTAGGQLSTQYF. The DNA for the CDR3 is TGTGCCAGCAGCTTGCCAACAGCGGGGGGGCAGCTCAGTACGCAGTATTTT. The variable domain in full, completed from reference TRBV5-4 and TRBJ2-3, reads ETGVTQSPTHLIKTRGQQVTLRCSSQSGHNTVSWYQQALGQGPQFIFQYYREEENGRGNFPPRFSGLQFPNYSSELNVNALELDDSALYLCASSLPTAGGQLSTQYFGPGTRLTVL.

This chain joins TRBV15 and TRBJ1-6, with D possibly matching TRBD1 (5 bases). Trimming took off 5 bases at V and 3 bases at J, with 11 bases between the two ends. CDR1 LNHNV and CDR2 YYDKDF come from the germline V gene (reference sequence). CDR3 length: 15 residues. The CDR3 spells CATSVGVGYNSPLHF. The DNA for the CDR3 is TGTGCCACCAGCGTGGGGGTAGGCTATAATTCACCCCTCCACTTT.

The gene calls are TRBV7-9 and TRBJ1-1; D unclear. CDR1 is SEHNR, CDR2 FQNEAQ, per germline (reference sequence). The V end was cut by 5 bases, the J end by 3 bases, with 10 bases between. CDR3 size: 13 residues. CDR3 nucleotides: TGTGCCAGCAGCCCGTCACTTTACACTGAAGCTTTCTTT. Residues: CASSPSLYTEAFF.

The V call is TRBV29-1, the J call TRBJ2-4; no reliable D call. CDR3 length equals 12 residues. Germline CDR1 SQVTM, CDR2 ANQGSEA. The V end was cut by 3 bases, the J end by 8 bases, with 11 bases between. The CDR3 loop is CSVEVGSDIQYF. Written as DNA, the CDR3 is TGCAGCGTTGAGGTAGGGTCGGACATTCAGTACTTC.

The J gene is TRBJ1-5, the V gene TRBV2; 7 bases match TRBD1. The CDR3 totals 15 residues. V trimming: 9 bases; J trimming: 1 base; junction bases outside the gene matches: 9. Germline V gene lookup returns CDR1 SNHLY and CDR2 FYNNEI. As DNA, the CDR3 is TGTGCCAGTTCATTTTCCAGGGGGAGCAATCAGCCCCAGCATTTT. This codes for CASSFSRGSNQPQHF.

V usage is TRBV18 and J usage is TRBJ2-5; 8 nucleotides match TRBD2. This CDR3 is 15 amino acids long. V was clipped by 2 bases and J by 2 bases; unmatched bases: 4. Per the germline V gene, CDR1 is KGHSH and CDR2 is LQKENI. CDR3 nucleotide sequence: TGTGCCAGCTCACCAGCGGGGGGATCACAAGAGACCCAGTACTTC. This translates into CASSPAGGSQETQYF.

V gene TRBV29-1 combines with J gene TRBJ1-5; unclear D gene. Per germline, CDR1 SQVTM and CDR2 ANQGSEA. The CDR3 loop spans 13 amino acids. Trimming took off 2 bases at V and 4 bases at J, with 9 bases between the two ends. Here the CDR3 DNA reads TGCAGCGTTGAACCCGGGCTAAATCAGCCCCAGCATTTT. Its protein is CSVEPGLNQPQHF.

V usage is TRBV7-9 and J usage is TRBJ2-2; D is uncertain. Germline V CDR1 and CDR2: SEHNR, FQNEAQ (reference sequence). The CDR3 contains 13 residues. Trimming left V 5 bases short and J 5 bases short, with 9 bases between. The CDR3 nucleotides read TGTGCCAGCAGCCCGGATGGGACCGGGGAGCTGTTTTTT. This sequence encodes CASSPDGTGELFF. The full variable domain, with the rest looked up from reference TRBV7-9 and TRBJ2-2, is DTGVSQNPRHKITKRGQNVTFRCDPISEHNRLYWYRQTLGQGPEFLTYFQNEAQLEKSRLLSDRFSAERPKGSFSTLEIQRTEQGDSAMYLCASSPDGTGELFFGEGSRLTVL.

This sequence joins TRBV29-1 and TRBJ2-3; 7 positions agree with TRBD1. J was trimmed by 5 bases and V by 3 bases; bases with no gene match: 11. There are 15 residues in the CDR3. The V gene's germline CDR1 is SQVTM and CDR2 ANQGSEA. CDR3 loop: CSVDEDRNFLDTQYF. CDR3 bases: TGCAGCGTTGATGAGGACAGGAATTTTTTAGATACGCAGTATTTT.

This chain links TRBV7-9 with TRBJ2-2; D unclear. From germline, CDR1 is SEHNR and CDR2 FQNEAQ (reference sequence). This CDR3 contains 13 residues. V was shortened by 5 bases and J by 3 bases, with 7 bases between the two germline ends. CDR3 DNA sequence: TGTGCCAGCAGCAACTATTACACCGGGGAGCTGTTTTTT. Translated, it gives CASSNYYTGELFF.

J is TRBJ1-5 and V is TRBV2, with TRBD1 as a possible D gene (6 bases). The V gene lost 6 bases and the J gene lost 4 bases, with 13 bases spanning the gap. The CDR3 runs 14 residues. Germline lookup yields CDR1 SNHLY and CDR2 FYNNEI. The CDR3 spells CASRIGTSNQPQHF. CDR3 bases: TGTGCCAGCAGGATAGGGACAAGTAATCAGCCCCAGCATTTT.

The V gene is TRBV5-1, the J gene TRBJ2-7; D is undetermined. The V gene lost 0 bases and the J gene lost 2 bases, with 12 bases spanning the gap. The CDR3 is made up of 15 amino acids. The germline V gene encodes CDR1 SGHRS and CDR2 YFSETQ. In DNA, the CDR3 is TGCGCCAGCAGCTTGGCCGTGGGTACAACCTACGAGCAGTACTTC. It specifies CASSLAVGTTYEQYF.

CDR3 nucleotides: TGTGCCAGCAGCTTGGTTTCGACAGCCCGCGGCTACACCTTC. Protein product: CASSLVSTARGYTF. The rearrangement joins TRBV5-6 to TRBJ1-2; TRBD1 might be the D (5 bases). The CDR3 extends over 14 amino acids. Germline lookup yields CDR1 SGHDT and CDR2 YYEEEE. Deletions cut 0 bases from V and 8 bases from J, with 14 bases between. The whole variable domain, filled in from reference TRBV5-6 and TRBJ1-2, reads DAGVTQSPTHLIKTRGQQVTLRCSPKSGHDTVSWYQQALGQGPQFIFQYYEEEERQRGNFPDRFSGHQFPNYSSELNVNALLLGDSALYLCASSLVSTARGYTFGSGTRLTVV.

This chain's CDR3 is CASSRTHGGSGGADTQYF. In DNA, the CDR3 is TGTGCCAGCAGCCGCACCCACGGCGGGAGCGGGGGGGCAGATACGCAGTATTTT. The chain couples TRBV2 to TRBJ2-3; 10 bases line up with TRBD2. The CDR3 sequence is 18 residues long. In germline, CDR1 is SNHLY, CDR2 FYNNEI. V was pared by 6 bases and J by 4 bases, with 16 bases of the junction left unmatched.

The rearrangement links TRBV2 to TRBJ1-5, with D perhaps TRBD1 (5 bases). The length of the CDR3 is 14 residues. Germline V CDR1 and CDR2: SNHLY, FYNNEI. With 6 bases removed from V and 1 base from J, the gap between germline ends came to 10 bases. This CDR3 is CASSQGYSNQPQHF. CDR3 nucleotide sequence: TGTGCCAGCAGCCAGGGATACAGCAATCAGCCCCAGCATTTT.